The clone carrying this T cell receptor (beta chain) has at least ten counts. Per the germline V gene, CDR1 is LGHDT and CDR2 is YNNKEL (reference sequence). V was clipped by 4 bases and J by 6 bases, with 19 bases between them. The CDR3 has 15 residues. Transcripts of RNA were the source for amplifying TCR beta CDR3 regions. First-round RT-PCR relied on HTBI primers, and a second-round multiplex PCR came next. TCRdb analysed the multiplex PCR reads with MiXCR anew, one entry per CDR3 protein. The data hold 300,000 to 400,000 distinct CDR3 sequences, with roughly 16% observed a single time. This specimen belongs to a study of Graves' ophthalmopathy and Graves' hyperthyroidism.

This TCR came from an adult man with Graves' ophthalmopathy. The chain is built from TRBV3-1 and TRBJ2-7; D may be TRBD2 (5 bases). Sample: peripheral blood. DNA for the CDR3: TGTGCCAGCAGCCCGCTAGCTTCCATGGGGATCGAGCAGTACTTC. Translating gives CASSPLASMGIEQYF.